This T cell receptor beta chain stems from a study of PD-L1 blockade in urothelial cancer (dated by TCRdb to about 2017). For the wider study: Therapy was started in the mid-2010s for all patients, and atezolizumab 1,200 mg was administered intravenously every 3 weeks. Pretreatment tumor samples and matched peripheral blood, collected serially before and after atezolizumab treatment, underwent TCR sequencing. Twenty-five of 29 patients were identified as males with urothelial cancer of bladder origin, and a prior smoking history was reported by 18 of 29 patients. Somatic, immune and clinical correlates of response to PD-L1 blockade with atezolizumab in urothelial cancer were the focus of an exploratory multi-omic analysis. In the same patients, whole exome sequencing and RNA sequencing of pretreatment tumors were performed in addition to TCR sequencing. Pretreatment blood TCR-seq was available for twenty-nine patients, at least one posttreatment blood collection was obtained for approximately 24 patients, and tumor TCR-seq was available for approximately 24 patients. Blood samples gave a median of roughly 150,000 T cells and tens of thousands of unique TCRs, with a median clonality of 0.080. Durable clinical benefit was defined as progression-free survival longer than 6 months, and TCR features were also tested against progression-free and overall survival. Patients had an ECOG performance status of 0 or 1 and had received between 0 and 3 prior chemotherapy regimens. Blood samples were analyzed at two time points: 3 weeks after treatment start (second dose) and 6 weeks after treatment start. Durable clinical benefit was achieved by nine patients but not by the remaining 20.

Summary of the overall study and its limitations: Because the sample size was small (n ≈ 29) and many exploratory analyses were performed, the results are intended to be hypothesis-generating. At 3 weeks after the start of treatment, tumor-associated TCR clones in peripheral blood had expanded more in patients with durable benefit (n ≈ 22, p = 0.022). Improved progression-free and overall survival was associated with having pretreatment peripheral blood TCR clonality below the median.

To estimate absolute template abundance from read counts, synthetic TCR analog templates were spiked into each PCR. The immunoSEQ assay used bias-controlled V and J gene primers to amplify TCRbeta CDR3 regions from genomic DNA. Sequencing of rearranged TCRbeta segments was performed at approximately 20X coverage. Under the source paper's analysis protocol: Clustering was used to correct sequencing errors, and CDR3s were annotated against IMGT so that V, D and J genes could be assigned. Downstream analyses used only productive TCRbeta rearrangements and left out out-of-frame or stop-codon sequences. To compute clonality, Shannon entropy was normalized by the log of the number of unique productive sequences and then subtracted from one. Fisher's exact test with Benjamini-Hochberg correction, using a cutoff of adjusted p below 0.01, was how clones that differed between time points or between blood and tumor were identified. TCRdb carries this immuneACCESS record with in-frame sequences only. Its versions omit some clonotypes, under half of them owing to an unresolved V gene in the studies checked, with the rest unexplained. V, J and clone size were drawn from that table, and D and trimming were deduced from the DNA. Across this sample there are about 50,000 clones, with roughly 88% seen only once. Roughly 1.9% of the sample is in the top ten clones.

Turning to this clone: The antigen this receptor binds is unknown. Base qualities are missing; no much larger clone stands one base away.

The intended sense of this specimen's time point label: peripheral blood 6 weeks after treatment start. A total of under 30 patients with locally advanced or metastatic urothelial carcinoma, treated at Memorial Sloan Kettering on a trial protocol, made up the cohort. Peripheral blood mononuclear cells were collected pretreatment and during treatment, with between 1 and 8 total time points per patient. The Qiagen DNeasy Blood extraction kit was used to purify genomic DNA from total PBMCs and from tumor samples. PBMCs were collected pretreatment and during treatment, and were isolated and stored as previously described. Specimen: PBMCs, collected around atezolizumab (anti-PD-L1) treatment. The receptor was derived from a man aged 45-65 years with urothelial cancer.

The CDR3 region reads CASSFAGFNTDTQYF. The sequenced DNA is TGTGCCAGCAGCTTCGCGGGATTCAACACAGATACGCAGTATTTT. The sequence is built from TRBV7-8 and TRBJ2-3; TRBD2 might be the D gene, on 6 matching bases. The CDR3 contains 15 residues, cysteine and phenylalanine counted. The retained sequence is limited to the CDR3, 45 bases, with the frame set at the first base. CDR1 is given as SGHVS and CDR2 as FQNEAQ, both from the germline V gene. A distance of 12 bases separates the germline ends of V and J, which lose 3 bases and 2 bases respectively.